The next 14 T cell receptor beta chains were all read from a single sample in a study of blood T cell repertoires in COVID-19. Using immunoSEQ multiplex PCR, the repertoire was profiled, and TCRdb retains in-frame clones only, with some absent. This table has approximately 150,000 clones, roughly 84% appearing once. Sequencing was carried out using PBMCs or T cells enriched from blood (not recorded which). These receptors were collected from a man aged 55 to 69 who had recovered from COVID-19.

CDR3 sequence reads: CASSSTGATEAFF. The DNA of the CDR3 is TGTGCCAGCAGTTCTACAGGGGCCACTGAAGCTTTCTTT. The V and J genes are TRBV12-3 or TRBV12-4 and TRBJ1-1, with 7 bases identical to TRBD1. This CDR3 has 13 amino acids. V lost 4 bases to trimming and J lost 4 bases; unmatched junction nucleotides: 3.

This clone was picked up a small number of times. The chain carries TRBV4-1 and TRBJ2-1; D is perhaps TRBD1 (5 bases). This CDR3 has 12 residues. Germline-derived CDR1 and CDR2 are MGHRA and YSYEKL. Trimming cost V 0 bases and J 12 bases, with 9 bases left between them. DNA of the CDR3: TGCGCCAGCAGCCAAGATCTTCAGGGGCAGTTCTTC. Translating gives CASSQDLQGQFF.

The rearrangement uses TRBV6-4 and TRBJ2-7; 9 bases line up with TRBD2. Per the germline V gene, CDR1 is MRHNA and CDR2 is SNTAGT. V dropped 7 bases and J dropped 6; count of bases not matched to a gene: 13. This CDR3 spans 15 amino acids. The CDR3 nucleotides read TGTGCCAGCACCGGCGGGCGGGAGGGCCCTTTCGAGCAGTACTTC. Protein sequence: CASTGGREGPFEQYF.

This clone was picked up one time. This chain uses TRBV5-1 with TRBJ1-1; perhaps TRBD1 as D (6 bases). Germline V gene data show CDR1 as SGHRS and CDR2 as YFSETQ. V was clipped by 2 bases and J by 0 bases, with 20 bases between them. The length of the CDR3 is 18 residues. This chain's CDR3 is CASSFGLRGRGLNTEAFF. The DNA of the CDR3 is TGCGCCAGCAGCTTCGGTCTCAGGGGAAGAGGATTGAACACTGAAGCTTTCTTT. Full variable domain (missing parts from reference TRBV5-1 and TRBJ1-1): KAGVTQTPRYLIKTRGQQVTLSCSPISGHRSVSWYQQTPGQGLQFLFEYFSETQRNKGNFPGRFSGRQFSNSRSEMNVSTLELGDSALYLCASSFGLRGRGLNTEAFFGQGTRLTVV.

The gene calls are TRBV7-9 and TRBJ2-2; TRBD1 aligns across 11 bases. CDR3 length: 19 residues. J gave up 4 bases and V 4 bases, and 14 bases lay outside the gene matches. Germline lookup yields CDR1 SEHNR and CDR2 FQNEAQ (reference sequence). The DNA for the CDR3 is TGTGCCAGCAGCTCAACCAACCTCCTGGACAGGGGGCTCACCGGGGAGCTGTTTTTT. The encoded protein is CASSSTNLLDRGLTGELFF. The full variable domain, with the rest looked up from reference TRBV7-9 and TRBJ2-2, is DTGVSQNPRHKITKRGQNVTFRCDPISEHNRLYWYRQTLGQGPEFLTYFQNEAQLEKSRLLSDRFSAERPKGSFSTLEIQRTEQGDSAMYLCASSSTNLLDRGLTGELFFGEGSRLTVL.

The chain links TRBV6-6 to TRBJ2-7, with a tentative D call TRBD1 (5 bases). V shed 7 bases and J shed 5 bases, with 18 bases lying between them. CDR1 is MNHNY and CDR2 is SVGAGI in the germline V gene (reference sequence). This CDR3 has 14 amino acids. The CDR3 here is CASTQRLGQDEQYF. The DNA of the CDR3 is TGTGCCAGCACCCAAAGATTGGGGCAGGACGAGCAGTACTTC.

The V call is TRBV7-9, the J call TRBJ1-2, with D unclear. V was clipped by 0 bases and J by 4 bases, with 9 bases between them. Germline V CDR1 and CDR2: SEHNR, FQNEAQ (reference sequence). The CDR3 totals 14 residues. CDR3 sequence reads: CASSLATGVYGYTF. In nucleotides, the CDR3 is TGTGCCAGCAGCTTAGCTACCGGAGTCTATGGCTACACCTTC.

This clone was seen a few times. This chain connects TRBV11-1 to TRBJ2-2, with 7 bases aligning to TRBD2. CDR3 length equals 15 residues. Germline CDR1 and CDR2: SGHAT and FQDESV (reference sequence). The V and J ends lost 5 bases and 4 bases, in that order; junction bases with no gene match: 7. The CDR3 DNA reads as TGTGCCAGCAGCAAGACTAGCTCCGGCACCGGGGAGCTGTTTTTT. Translating gives CASSKTSSGTGELFF.

The V call is TRBV6-6, the J call TRBJ2-1, with 8 bases aligning to TRBD1. The junction had 5 bases not matched to a gene; V was cut back by 0 bases and J by 4 bases. Germline CDR1 reads MNHNY; CDR2 reads SVGAGI (reference sequence). CDR3 size: 16 residues. CDR3 DNA: TGTGCCAGCAGTTACTCGGGCAGGGGGCTGTACAATGAGCAGTTCTTC. Protein product: CASSYSGRGLYNEQFF.

V and J are TRBV30 and TRBJ1-5; tentatively, D is TRBD1 (5 bases). Trimming cost V 1 base and J 10 bases, with 11 bases left between them. Looked up from germline, CDR1 is GTSNPN and CDR2 is SVGIG (reference sequence). The CDR3 runs to 12 residues. The CDR3 reads CAWSAMGGPQHF. The CDR3 DNA sequence: TGTGCCTGGAGTGCGATGGGGGGTCCCCAGCATTTT. The whole variable domain, filled in from reference TRBV30 and TRBJ1-5, reads SQTIHQWPATLVQPVGSPLSLECTVEGTSNPNLYWYRQAAGRGLQLLFYSVGIGQISSEVPQNLSASRPQDRQFILSSKKLLLSDSGFYLCAWSAMGGPQHFGDGTRLSIL.

The chain links TRBV28 to TRBJ2-7; D is unclear. The CDR3 consists of 14 residues. Germline-derived CDR1 and CDR2 are MDHEN and SYDVKM. V was pared by 4 bases and J by 3 bases, with 13 bases between. The CDR3 is CASSSPSLRYEQYF. The CDR3 DNA follows: TGTGCCAGCAGTTCCCCGAGTCTTCGCTACGAGCAGTACTTC.

The V gene is TRBV5-1, the J gene TRBJ2-5, with 11 bases identical to TRBD1. V lost 8 bases to trimming and J lost 2 bases; unmatched junction nucleotides: 8. The CDR3 consists of 15 residues. Germline V gives CDR1 SGHRS, CDR2 YFSETQ. The CDR3 region is CASFSGTGGQETQYF. CDR3 bases: TGCGCCAGTTTCTCGGGGACAGGGGGACAAGAGACCCAGTACTTC.

The V gene is TRBV18, the J gene TRBJ2-7, with 8 bases that match TRBD1. The trim removed 2 bases at V and 5 bases at J, leaving 8 bases unmatched. CDR3 length: 15 residues. Germline-derived CDR1 and CDR2 are KGHSH and LQKENI. The CDR3 DNA follows: TGTGCCAGCTCACCAACCCGGACAGGGTTGGACGAGCAGTACTTC. Amino acid sequence: CASSPTRTGLDEQYF.

The rearrangement joins TRBV5-1 to TRBJ2-1, with TRBD1 matching 7 bases. Germline V gene sequence: CDR1 SGHRS, CDR2 YFSETQ. Germline trimming cut 4 bases from V and 8 bases from J; bases unmatched to any gene: 3. There are 12 residues in the CDR3. Written as DNA, the CDR3 is TGCGCCAGCAGCCGAGACAGGGATGAGCAGTTCTTC. Encoded protein: CASSRDRDEQFF.